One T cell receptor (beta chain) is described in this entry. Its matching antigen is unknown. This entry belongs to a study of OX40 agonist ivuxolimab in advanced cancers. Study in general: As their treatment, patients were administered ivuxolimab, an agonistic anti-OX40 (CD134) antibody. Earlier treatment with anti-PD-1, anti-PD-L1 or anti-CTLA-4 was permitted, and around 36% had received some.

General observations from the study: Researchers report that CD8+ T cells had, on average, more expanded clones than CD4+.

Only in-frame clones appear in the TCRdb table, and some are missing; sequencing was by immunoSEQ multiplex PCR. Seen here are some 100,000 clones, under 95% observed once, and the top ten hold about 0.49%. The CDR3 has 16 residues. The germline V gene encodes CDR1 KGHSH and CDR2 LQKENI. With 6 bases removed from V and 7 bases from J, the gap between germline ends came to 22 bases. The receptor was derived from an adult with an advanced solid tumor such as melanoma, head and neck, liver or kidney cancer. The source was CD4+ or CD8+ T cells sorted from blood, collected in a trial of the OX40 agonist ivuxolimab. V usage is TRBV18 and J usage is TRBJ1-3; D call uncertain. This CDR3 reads CASSLNIFGVLNTIYF. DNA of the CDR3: TGTGCCAGCTCCCTCAATATTTTCGGCGTCTTGAACACCATATATTTT.